This T cell receptor (beta chain) appears in the sequencing data of a study of blood T cell repertoires in COVID-19. Whole-study context: The study drew acute and convalescent COVID-19 samples from the United States, Italy and Spain. The analysed material was cDNA or gDNA that came from T cells, B-cell-depleted T cells, or PBMCs.

Clones were read by immunoSEQ multiplex PCR, and TCRdb kept only the in-frame ones, dropping some. Of 210,000 or so clones in the sample, around 86% were seen once. Germline V gene lookup returns CDR1 LGHDT and CDR2 YNNKEL (reference sequence). V shed 2 bases and J shed 13 bases, with 15 bases lying between them. This CDR3 is 14 amino acids long. Cohort assignment relied on participant-reported clinical history. V gene TRBV3-1 (or the pseudogene TRBV3-2) combines with J gene TRBJ1-6; D is perhaps TRBD1 (6 bases). This receptor was identified in a woman in her forties or fifties with acute COVID-19. Input material: PBMCs or T cells enriched from blood (not recorded which). This chain's CDR3 is CASSQQTGGAPLHF. DNA for the CDR3: TGTGCCAGCAGCCAACAGACAGGAGGTGCCCCCCTCCACTTT.